This T cell receptor (beta chain) is from a study of naive and memory T cell subsets (dated by TCRdb to 2017 to 2019). About the study as a whole: The figure summarizing the skin biopsy and whole blood samples listed approximately 10 blood donors, 7 tuberculin skin test biopsies and 3 saline control biopsies. PCR2 was typically a SYBR Green qPCR stopped at a set threshold; low-input samples could instead use end-point PCR (around 6 cycles). Skin biopsies were taken from tuberculin skin test sites or from saline-injected control sites and were processed for RNA extraction as described before. What the research found in general, with its limitations: Higher TCR numbers at tuberculin skin test sites were interpreted as T cell infiltration of a delayed type IV hypersensitivity reaction. TCR sequences were reportedly obtained from both types of skin biopsy, with many more TCRs found at tuberculin skin test sites. The paper did not give details of skin biopsy collection and RNA processing, instead referencing earlier studies for those details. The potential sensitivity of the RNA-based method to TCR transcript changes with T cell activation and differentiation was acknowledged.

What the treatment or condition label conveys for this sample: skin biopsy from PPD injection site in Mantoux-positive individual. Using 3' ligation of a UMI-containing oligonucleotide to TCR cDNA, the study laid out a robust and sensitive protocol to amplify, sequence and analyze TCRs. The tuberculin skin test biopsies were taken from PPD-injected sites in individuals who had a positive Mantoux test. Total RNA was used without cell sorting and was treated with RQ1 DNase before reverse transcription, with a target input of roughly 1 to 1,100 ng. Libraries were prepared from skin biopsies and whole blood so that pipeline robustness could be tested in samples in which T cells form a minority population. The method behind the library was UMI-ligation and nested PCR. The ligated cDNA was amplified by four rounds of PCR, in which nested alpha and beta constant region primers were used together with the SP2 primer. TCR RNA was reverse transcribed with SuperScript IV using alpha and beta constant region primers for the blood and skin samples. T4 RNA ligase 1 was used to ligate an oligonucleotide containing the Illumina SP2 primer and a UMI to the 3' end of the cDNA. The 12-nucleotide UMI was composed of two random hexamers separated by an eight-base spacer, which was included to prevent hairpin formation. From the second PCR onward, the TCR alpha and beta chain libraries were handled separately, and dual indexing was used for multiplexing. After pooling, the indexed libraries were analyzed by capillary electrophoresis and sequenced on either an Illumina MiSeq or NextSeq. PhiX DNA at roughly 4.5-7% was added to the libraries to raise base diversity and improve cluster recognition. In the original analysis: Demultiplexor pulled UMIs out of read 2, joined the UMIs with the TCR sequence from read 1, and separated reads according to sample indices. Decombinator identified V and J genes and V-J junctions, assigning each TCR a five-part identifier including V and J deletions. Collapsinator relied on UMIs to correct both sequencing errors and PCR amplification heterogeneity, producing a UMI-based abundance for each TCR. Identifiers were converted to nucleotide sequence by CDR3Translator and translated to amino acids, and CDR3 regions were extracted on the basis of terminal motifs. After normalization to the amount of input RNA, the error-corrected alpha and beta TCR counts from blood and from skin were compared. The public reads were reanalyzed by TCRdb: fastp trimming at Q25, MiXCR alignment, in-frame beta chains only. Every entry covers one CDR3 protein and lists the most common genes and DNA from its rows. V and J calls and clone size were set by TCRdb, not the authors. This sample holds about 24,000 distinct CDR3 sequences; roughly 5.5% were observed only once. The ten largest clones represent about 6.2% of the sample.

This clonotype is termed medium-sized (0.01 to 0.1%). Its antigen remains unidentified. No base qualities exist here, and no much larger clone lies one base off it. Cut back by 4 bases and 1 base, the V and J ends lie 11 bases apart. The CDR3 has 15 amino acids, counting the end cysteine and phenylalanine. Only the CDR3 DNA stays, 45 bases, in frame from base 1. Sequences SGHNT (CDR1) and YYREEE (CDR2) are obtained from the germline V gene (reference sequence). The rearrangement combines TRBV5-4 with TRBJ2-2; matching of 6 bases hints at TRBD1 as the D gene. This TCR came from an adult in good health. This sample comprised skin, obtained from a tuberculin skin test site. The nucleotide sequence is TGTGCCAGCAGCATTAAACAGGGGAACACCGGGGAGCTGTTTTTT. It specifies CASSIKQGNTGELFF.